A single sample is the source of the 10 T cell receptor beta chains below, sequenced in a study of shared clonotypes between healthy human individuals. Assay used: immunoSEQ multiplex PCR; TCRdb lists only in-frame clones, some missing. Altogether about 1.5 million clones are present, approximately 98% being singletons, with the ten largest covering approximately 0.45%. What was sequenced was naive CD4+ T cells sorted from blood. Subset meaning: CD45RA+ positively selected. These receptors were collected from a man aged 25-45 years in good health.

The V call is TRBV9, the J call TRBJ1-2, with D perhaps TRBD1 (6 bases). The CDR3 is made up of 15 amino acids. V dropped 4 bases and J dropped 4 bases, with 17 bases sitting between them. Per germline, CDR1 SGDLS and CDR2 YYNGEE. The CDR3 loop reads CASSPIGGSGYGYTF. CDR3 coding DNA: TGTGCCAGCAGCCCCATAGGGGGATCCGGCTATGGCTACACCTTC.

CDR3 DNA: TGTGCCTGGAGTACCCGCCGAGTAATACTAGCGGAGCAGTACTTC. This codes for CAWSTRRVILAEQYF. The chain is built from TRBV30 and TRBJ2-7; 7 bases line up with TRBD2. Germline values: CDR1 GTSNPN, CDR2 SVGIG (reference sequence). The V gene end was trimmed by 2 bases and the J gene end by 7 bases; junction bases not matched to a gene: 14. The CDR3 length is 15 residues.

The chain joins TRBV28 to TRBJ2-5; 10 bases are shared with TRBD2. V dropped 5 bases and J dropped 2; count of bases not matched to a gene: 8. Per germline, CDR1 MDHEN and CDR2 SYDVKM. This CDR3 is 16 amino acids long. CDR3 in DNA: TGTGCCAGCAGTCAATCCGGGACTAGCGATCAAGAGACCCAGTACTTC. Protein sequence: CASSQSGTSDQETQYF. Looking up the rest from reference TRBV28 and TRBJ2-5 gives the full variable domain: DVKVTQSSRYLVKRTGEKVFLECVQDMDHENMFWYRQDPGLGLRLIYFSYDVKMKEKGDIPEGYSVSREKKERFSLILESASTNQTSMYLCASSQSGTSDQETQYFGPGTRLLVL.

The chain recombines TRBV28 with TRBJ1-5; 7 nucleotides match TRBD1. There are 13 residues in the CDR3. V gave up 11 bases and J gave up 5 bases; unmatched junction bases: 9. Looked up from germline, CDR1 is MDHEN and CDR2 is SYDVKM. In DNA form, the CDR3 reads TGTGCCGCAGGGGGGGCCCCAGATCAGCCCCAGCATTTT. As protein: CAAGGAPDQPQHF.

V and J are TRBV6-5 and TRBJ2-1; TRBD1 is a possible D gene (8 bases). From germline, CDR1 is MNHEY and CDR2 SVGAGI. V gave up 5 bases and J gave up 6 bases, with 17 bases separating them. This CDR3 comprises 15 residues. CDR3 nucleotide sequence: TGTGCCAGCAGTATACAGGGGGGGTCATCCAATGAGCAGTTCTTC. As protein: CASSIQGGSSNEQFF.

The J gene is TRBJ2-7, the V gene TRBV5-6; D is undetermined. The CDR3 loop spans 14 amino acids. V lost 5 bases, J lost 2 bases, and 14 bases lay in between. The V gene's germline CDR1 is SGHDT and CDR2 YYEEEE. This CDR3 reads CASRPPPRPYEQYF. CDR3 DNA sequence: TGTGCCAGCAGACCGCCTCCGAGACCCTACGAGCAGTACTTC.

The chain combines TRBV28 with TRBJ2-1; 9 bases align to TRBD2. The length of the CDR3 is 18 residues. Germline loops: CDR1 MDHEN, CDR2 SYDVKM. V was pared by 4 bases and J by 2 bases, with 12 bases of the junction left unmatched. The CDR3, as DNA: TGTGCCAGCAGTTCCACCCGGAGGGGCGGGAGGGCCTACAATGAGCAGTTCTTC. Its protein is CASSSTRRGGRAYNEQFF.

DNA of the CDR3: TGTGCCAGCAGTGAAACTAGCGCCCCCTACAATGAGCAGTTCTTC. Its translation is CASSETSAPYNEQFF. V is TRBV2 and J is TRBJ2-1; 7 nucleotides line up with TRBD2. The CDR3 sequence is 15 residues long. J was trimmed by 2 bases and V by 2 bases; bases with no gene match: 3. The germline gives CDR1 SNHLY, CDR2 FYNNEI.

This rearrangement joins TRBV28 to TRBJ1-5; D uncertain. Deletions cut 5 bases from V and 6 bases from J, with 8 bases between. This CDR3 is 12 amino acids long. CDR1 is MDHEN, CDR2 SYDVKM, per germline. The CDR3, as DNA: TGTGCCAGCAGTCTCGTAGCTCAGCCCCAGCATTTT. Protein product: CASSLVAQPQHF.

V is TRBV18 and J is TRBJ2-3, with TRBD2 matching 7 bases. V lost 3 bases and J lost 3; bases outside the gene matches: 12. This CDR3 has 17 residues. Per the germline V gene, CDR1 is KGHSH and CDR2 is LQKENI. This chain's CDR3 is CASSPIRSGLGTDTQYF. The DNA for the CDR3 is TGTGCCAGCTCACCGATACGTAGCGGGCTGGGGACAGATACGCAGTATTTT.